This T cell receptor beta chain was retrieved from a study of human T cells and chemical hapten exposure. Study details: The sensitizer, 2% DPC, was used on approximately 2 cm by approximately 2 cm of upper inner arm skin. Whole-study findings and limits: TCRs at a frequency above 1 in 1000 stayed unchanged with DPC sensitization. Controls had significantly fewer large CDR3 similarity clusters than were formed by expanded TCRs.

TCRdb recomputed calls from the RACE reads with MiXCR, one row per CDR3 protein. This sample has tens of thousands of distinct CDR3 sequences, with 11% found just once. This clonotype was seen ten or more times. Its target is unknown. The time point denotes: pre-sensitization, week 0. Treatment noted: therapeutic diphenylcyclopropenone sensitization with weekly scalp DPC. Unseparated into fractions, whole blood served as the source from which total RNA was extracted. The CDR3 is 18 amino acids. Germline CDR1 and CDR2: SGHKS and YYEKEE (reference sequence). V shed 0 bases, J shed 1 base, and the junction held 11 bases outside the gene matches.

The receptor's source is a woman between 45 and 60 years old with alopecia areata. Some clones in this sample may be carry-over from other donors' samples. Specimen: whole blood, collected in connection with sensitization to the hapten diphenylcyclopropenone (DPC). The gene calls are TRBV5-5 and TRBJ2-7, with 9 bases lining up with TRBD1. The CDR3 loop reads CASSLVSGQGVGSYEQYF. The CDR3, as DNA: TGTGCCAGCAGCTTGGTATCGGGACAGGGCGTAGGATCCTACGAGCAGTACTTC. Drawing the rest from reference TRBV5-5 and TRBJ2-7, the complete variable domain is DAGVTQSPTHLIKTRGQQVTLRCSPISGHKSVSWYQQVLGQGPQFIFQYYEKEERGRGNFPDRFSARQFPNYSSELNVNALLLGDSALYLCASSLVSGQGVGSYEQYFGPGTRLTVT.